These 18 T cell receptor beta chains share one sample of origin, sequenced in a study of early stage breast cancer tumors. Measured with immunoSEQ multiplex PCR; TCRdb has only the in-frame clones, and not every one. The top ten hold about 1.4% of the sample, which has tens of thousands of clones, approximately 83% seen once. The specimen was blood. These receptors were obtained from a person aged 45-60 years with breast cancer.

The CDR3 region is CASSPEDRNSYEQYF. The CDR3 coding sequence is TGTGCCAGCTCTCCCGAGGACAGGAACTCCTACGAGCAGTACTTC. The chain links TRBV18 to TRBJ2-7; 7 bases match TRBD1. J lost 0 bases, V lost 6 bases, and 8 bases had no gene match. The CDR3 loop spans 15 amino acids. In germline, CDR1 is KGHSH, CDR2 LQKENI.

This sequence joins TRBV6-4 and TRBJ1-1, with 8 bases matching TRBD1. The length of the CDR3 is 17 residues. Germline V gene sequence: CDR1 MRHNA, CDR2 SNTAGT. The trim removed 0 bases at V and 11 bases at J, leaving 17 bases unmatched. For the CDR3, the DNA is TGTGCCAGCAGTGACTCGCCAGAAGAGGGGACAGGAGGAAGGGCTTTCTTT. It yields the protein CASSDSPEEGTGGRAFF.

The J gene is TRBJ2-5, the V gene TRBV5-1; D may be TRBD1 or TRBD2 (6 bases each). The V end was cut by 2 bases, the J end by 4 bases, with 12 bases between. There are 14 residues in the CDR3. The germline V gene encodes CDR1 SGHRS and CDR2 YFSETQ. The CDR3 sequence is CASSFLGGGETQYF. As DNA, the CDR3 is TGCGCCAGCAGCTTTCTAGGGGGAGGAGAGACCCAGTACTTC.

The chain is built from TRBV2 and TRBJ2-7; TRBD1 matches 8 bases. This CDR3 comprises 12 residues. V trimming: 4 bases; J trimming: 5 bases; junction bases outside the gene matches: 1. Germline V gene data show CDR1 as SNHLY and CDR2 as FYNNEI. The CDR3 bases are TGTGCCAGCAGTGGGGACAGGAACGAGCAGTACTTC. Its protein is CASSGDRNEQYF.

For this clone: Other DNA sequences in this sample translate to the same CDR3. The chain carries TRBV6-5 and TRBJ2-5, with 9 bases identical to TRBD1. CDR1 and CDR2 (germline): MNHEY, SVGAGI. The CDR3 has 16 amino acids. V lost 0 bases, J lost 4 bases, and 6 bases stayed unmatched. This chain's CDR3 is CASSYSNRGQGETQYF. The CDR3 bases are TGTGCCAGCAGTTACTCGAACAGGGGGCAGGGAGAGACCCAGTACTTC.

The chain uses TRBV10-2 and TRBJ2-1; D remains unclear. The length of the CDR3 is 14 residues. CDR1 is WSHSY and CDR2 is SAAADI in the germline V gene. The ends were cut back, 0 bases at V and 8 bases at J, with 11 bases in the middle. CDR3: CASSESPGFDEQFF. CDR3 bases: TGCGCCAGCAGTGAGTCGCCGGGTTTCGATGAGCAGTTCTTC.

This chain joins TRBV5-1 and TRBJ2-7, with 8 nucleotides matching TRBD1. The germline V gene encodes CDR1 SGHRS and CDR2 YFSETQ. The CDR3 sequence is 14 residues long. After removal of 4 bases from V and 7 bases from J, the junction contained 10 bases not matched to a gene. CDR3 in DNA: TGCGCCAGCAGCAAGGACAGGGATCCGGGGGAGCAGTACTTC. Residues: CASSKDRDPGEQYF.

This clone was seen once. The V call is TRBV10-3, the J call TRBJ2-2; 11 bases are a match to TRBD2. CDR1 is ENHRY and CDR2 is SYGVKD in the germline V gene. Trimming removed 6 bases from V and 2 bases from J; junction bases left unmatched: 5. The length of the CDR3 is 16 residues. In DNA, the CDR3 is TGTGCCATCAGGGGGACTAGCGGTAGTAACACCGGGGAGCTGTTTTTT. Protein: CAIRGTSGSNTGELFF.

This clone has just a few counts. V gene TRBV5-1 combines with J gene TRBJ1-1; possible D gene TRBD1, 5 bases. The V end lost 4 bases, the J end lost 1 base, and 11 bases lay between the germline ends. Germline V CDR1 and CDR2: SGHRS, YFSETQ. CDR3 size: 14 residues. CDR3: CASSPQGGNTEAFF. As DNA, the CDR3 is TGCGCCAGCAGCCCCCAGGGAGGGAACACTGAAGCTTTCTTT.

V and J are TRBV2 and TRBJ2-7; D not resolved. V was pared by 4 bases and J by 0 bases, with 13 bases between. This CDR3 has 15 residues. Germline CDR1 SNHLY, CDR2 FYNNEI. The CDR3 reads CASSGDGASSYEQYF. The CDR3 region has the DNA TGTGCCAGCAGTGGGGATGGAGCCAGCTCCTACGAGCAGTACTTC. Full variable domain (remainder filled in from reference TRBV2 and TRBJ2-7): EPEVTQTPSHQVTQMGQEVILRCVPISNHLYFYWYRQILGQKVEFLVSFYNNEISEKSEIFDDQFSVERPDGSNFTLKIRSTKLEDSAMYFCASSGDGASSYEQYFGPGTRLTVT.

This rearrangement joins TRBV4-1 to TRBJ2-6; tentative D call: TRBD2 (5 bases). Trimming cost V 0 bases and J 15 bases, with 18 bases left between them. This CDR3 is 15 amino acids long. Germline V lookup: CDR1 MGHRA, CDR2 YSYEKL. CDR3 in amino acids: CASSQERVKKLALTF. The CDR3 nucleotides are TGCGCCAGCAGCCAAGAGCGGGTCAAAAAACTTGCCCTGACTTTC.

This chain links TRBV19 with TRBJ1-3; D unresolved. V was trimmed by 11 bases and J by 0 bases, leaving 11 bases between them. Germline CDR1 is LNHDA and CDR2 is SQIVND (reference sequence). The length of the CDR3 is 13 residues. The CDR3 region has the DNA TGTGCCGCAAGCCTGAGCTCTGGAAACACCATATATTTT. Protein product: CAASLSSGNTIYF.

The V and J genes are TRBV5-5 and TRBJ1-1; 9 bases line up with TRBD1. The CDR3 covers 14 residues. The J segment lost 5 bases and the V segment lost 4 bases, leaving 6 bases of the junction unmatched. From germline, CDR1 is SGHKS and CDR2 YYEKEE (reference sequence). CDR3 coding DNA: TGTGCCAGCAGCCCCGGACAGGGGCGGACTGAAGCTTTCTTT. Protein sequence: CASSPGQGRTEAFF. Using reference TRBV5-5 and TRBJ1-1 for the parts outside the CDR3, the full variable domain is DAGVTQSPTHLIKTRGQQVTLRCSPISGHKSVSWYQQVLGQGPQFIFQYYEKEERGRGNFPDRFSARQFPNYSSELNVNALLLGDSALYLCASSPGQGRTEAFFGQGTRLTVV.

The rearrangement links TRBV23-1 to TRBJ1-2, with 8 bases matching TRBD1. TRBV23-1 counts as an open reading frame of uncertain function. The junction had 9 bases not matched to a gene; V was cut back by 2 bases and J by 7 bases. The CDR3 length is 15 residues. The CDR3 bases are TGCGCCAGCAGTCAACTTGGACAGGGAGAGAGTGGCTACACCTTC. It codes for CASSQLGQGESGYTF.

This clone turned up a few times. In DNA form, the CDR3 reads TGTGCCAGCAGCTTAGACGGGACACATGGCTACACCTTC. Translation gives CASSLDGTHGYTF. The chain couples TRBV7-9 to TRBJ1-2; maybe TRBD1 (6 bases). Per the germline V gene, CDR1 is SEHNR and CDR2 is FQNEAQ (reference sequence). V lost 1 base and J 6 bases, leaving 9 bases between the germline ends. This CDR3 is 13 amino acids long. The whole variable domain, remainder taken from reference TRBV7-9 and TRBJ1-2, is DTGVSQNPRHKITKRGQNVTFRCDPISEHNRLYWYRQTLGQGPEFLTYFQNEAQLEKSRLLSDRFSAERPKGSFSTLEIQRTEQGDSAMYLCASSLDGTHGYTFGSGTRLTVV.

The chain links TRBV5-3 to TRBJ2-7; D not resolved. TRBV5-3 is assigned to the ORF class and has an uncertain function. Trimming pared 3 bases from V and 4 bases from J, leaving 20 bases between. The CDR3 has 16 amino acids. CDR3 sequence reads: CARSSKPGPILYEQYF. In nucleotides, the CDR3 is TGTGCCAGAAGCTCAAAACCCGGCCCTATCTTATACGAGCAGTACTTC.

The CDR3 protein is CASSSGTGEKLFF. The CDR3 bases are TGTGCCAGCAGCTCCGGGACAGGGGAAAAACTGTTTTTT. This chain joins TRBV7-9 and TRBJ1-4; 9 bases map to TRBD1. The CDR3 contains 13 residues. Per germline, CDR1 SEHNR and CDR2 FQNEAQ (reference sequence). The J segment lost 8 bases and the V segment lost 4 bases, leaving 2 bases of the junction unmatched. The variable domain in full, with the rest retrieved from reference TRBV7-9 and TRBJ1-4, is DTGVSQNPRHKITKRGQNVTFRCDPISEHNRLYWYRQTLGQGPEFLTYFQNEAQLEKSRLLSDRFSAERPKGSFSTLEIQRTEQGDSAMYLCASSSGTGEKLFFGSGTQLSVL.

The rearrangement joins TRBV21-1 to TRBJ2-1; TRBD2 is the table's D call and was not checked against the DNA. TRBV21-1 is a listed pseudogene. There are 17 residues in the CDR3. CDR3 region: CASWYSGVGRDYNEQFF. The DNA for the CDR3 is TGTGCCTCGTGGTATAGCGGGGTGGGACGAGACTACAATGAGCAGTTCTTC.